The clone carrying this T cell receptor (beta chain) showed up many times. Its target is not known. TCRdb processed the 5' RACE reads anew with MiXCR; each CDR3 protein has one entry. Of about 49,000 distinct CDR3 sequences listed, about 9.1% were seen once; the top ten hold 1.5% to 2%. Time point meaning: longitudinal time-point 1 (baseline). This sample was taken from a study of neurological immune-mediated disorders. Whole-study results and caveats: Multiple sclerosis, the disease with the least TCR clonal expansion, fell below healthy controls, whereas HTLV-1-associated myelopathy showed the most.

The clonotype comes from a woman in her forties in good health. Specimen: PBMCs.

CDR3 nucleotides: TGCGCCAGCAGCCCGAGGGGGGCTGTACATAATGAAAAACTGTTTTTT. Its protein product is CASSPRGAVHNEKLFF. The V call is TRBV5-1, the J call TRBJ1-4; D may be TRBD1 (6 bases). Germline V CDR1 and CDR2: SGHRS, YFSETQ. V lost 4 bases, J lost 4 bases, and 17 bases lay in between. CDR3 length equals 16 residues.